What follows are 5 T cell receptor beta chains derived from one specimen sequenced in a study of CD8 T cells in ankylosing spondylitis. Study-wide findings and caveats: One TCR beta motif, made up of 7 or 8 highly homologous variants, appeared characteristic of ankylosing spondylitis blood.

TCRdb fed the 5' RACE reads into MiXCR, producing one record per CDR3 protein. The sample lists some 700,000 distinct CDR3 sequences; 15% to 20% were seen once. No antigens are known for them. Input material: blood, either unsorted or a sorted T cell fraction (not recorded which). Source of these receptors: a male donor with ankylosing spondylitis.

Notes on this clonotype: Since no conserved phenylalanine or tryptophan closes the CDR3, a read error is the likely cause. V is TRBV18 and J is TRBJ1-1; D call uncertain. Trimming removed 3 bases at V and 3 bases at J, with 11 bases between. CDR1 and CDR2 from the germline V gene are KGHSH and LQKENI. There are 14 residues in the CDR3. The CDR3 DNA reads TGTGCCAGCTCACCCGGGTTATCAGACACTGAAGCTTTCTTA. It is translated as CASSPGLSDTEAFL.

CDR3 DNA: TGTGCCAGCAGTGACCGGGACACGGCGTGGGAGCAGTACTTC. It codes for CASSDRDTAWEQYF. The rearrangement links TRBV12-3 or TRBV12-4 to TRBJ2-7; maybe TRBD1 (6 bases). The CDR3 has 14 amino acids. Trimming took 5 bases from V and 7 from J, leaving 18 bases between them.

This rearrangement joins TRBV2 to TRBJ2-1; D not resolved. The CDR3 sequence is 13 residues long. The V gene's germline CDR1 is SNHLY and CDR2 FYNNEI. V dropped 1 base and J dropped 13 bases, with 14 bases sitting between them. The DNA for the CDR3 is TGTGCCAGCAGTGAAGATCTTTGGAGCCCACAGTTCTTC. Translation gives CASSEDLWSPQFF. Supplemented by reference TRBV2 and TRBJ2-1, the full variable domain reads EPEVTQTPSHQVTQMGQEVILRCVPISNHLYFYWYRQILGQKVEFLVSFYNNEISEKSEIFDDQFSVERPDGSNFTLKIRSTKLEDSAMYFCASSEDLWSPQFFGPGTRLTVL.

The chain links TRBV7-9 to TRBJ2-1, with 7 bases identical to TRBD1. Germline-derived CDR1 and CDR2 are SEHNR and FQNEAQ (reference sequence). V gave up 8 bases and J gave up 6 bases; unmatched junction bases: 7. The CDR3 runs to 13 residues. CDR3 coding DNA: TGTGCCAGCGGCGACAGGGCCGGCAATGAGCAGTTCTTC. Translating gives CASGDRAGNEQFF.

This clonotype was seen many times. The chain uses TRBV7-2 and TRBJ2-3, with TRBD2 identical over 8 bases. Germline lookup yields CDR1 SGHTA and CDR2 FQGNSA. The V gene end was trimmed by 2 bases and the J gene end by 1 base; junction bases not matched to a gene: 5. This CDR3 spans 16 amino acids. Here the CDR3 reads CASSLRGGSGTDTQYF. In DNA form, the CDR3 reads TGTGCCAGCAGCTTACGGGGGGGAAGCGGCACAGATACGCAGTATTTT.